This entry features one T cell receptor (beta chain) sequence. The identical CDR3 is also encoded by other nucleotide sequences in the sample. The data stem from a study of blood T cell repertoires in COVID-19. Across the whole study: Sample material is recorded as cDNA or gDNA derived from T cells, B-cell-depleted T cells, or PBMCs.

This table comes from immunoSEQ multiplex PCR, and its TCRdb copy is limited to in-frame clones, with some not included. The sample has fewer than 300,000 clones, more than 85% seen once. Germline CDR1 SEHNR, CDR2 FQNEAQ (reference sequence). CDR3 length equals 14 residues. V lost 1 base, J lost 1 base, and 0 bases stayed unmatched. This TCR came from a woman in her thirties with COVID-19, enrolled during active disease. The sample comprised peripheral blood. V gene TRBV7-9 combines with J gene TRBJ1-1; 7 positions match TRBD1. In DNA form, the CDR3 reads TGTGCCAGCAGCTTAGGACAGGGGAACACTGAAGCTTTCTTT. Its translation: CASSLGQGNTEAFF.